The clone carrying this T cell receptor (beta chain) was found once. The target antigen is unknown. These data originate in a study of CD8 T cells in Susac syndrome. Study-level findings and limits: As acknowledged by the study, its TCR sequencing and HLA analysis included a relatively small number of individuals.

cDNA came from roughly 0.47 to 1 ug RNA primed by random hexamers. Amplification of the TCR beta CDR3 was carried out by immunoSEQ multiplex PCR, which spanned a total of 54 Vbeta and 13 Jbeta segments. TCRdb processed the immunoSEQ multiplex PCR reads anew with MiXCR; each CDR3 protein has one entry. This sample yields roughly 120,000 distinct CDR3 sequences, of which approximately 93% are seen a single time; 0.093% belongs to the top ten. Sequencing of TCR beta was performed on blood CD8+ and CD4+ T cells. Included as multiple sclerosis controls were treatment-naive patients who had stable or active relapsing-remitting disease. Sequencing used CD4+ T cells from PBMCs. The clonotype originates from a human donor with multiple sclerosis.

DNA for the CDR3: TGCAGTGCTAAAGCAGGGGGCATAGAGACCCAGTACTTC. It is translated as CSAKAGGIETQYF. J is TRBJ2-5 and V is TRBV20-1; 8 bases align to TRBD1. This CDR3 is 13 amino acids long. J lost 4 bases, V lost 4 bases, and 5 bases had no gene match. Germline values: CDR1 DFQATT, CDR2 SNEGSKA (reference sequence).